This T cell receptor (beta chain) was retrieved from a study of blood T cells in healthy people across ages (dated by TCRdb to 2014 to 2015). In the study overall: In model experiments, roughly one uniquely barcoded TCR beta cDNA molecule per two T cells was captured by template switching. Using deep sequencing normalized with unique cDNA molecular identifiers, the study measured how TCR beta repertoire diversity changes with age. To avoid experimental bias, donors of different ages were spread randomly across the sequencing lanes. The study analyzed two additional independent replicas of 1 million unique cDNA reads from the same blood draw for two donors, one aged 18 to 30 and one aged 80 or older. Four age groups were formed from the donors: young (average approximately 15 years), middle-aged (approximately 40), aged (62) and long-lived (about 75). Results the study describes overall, beyond this receptor: Since profiling was done on bulk unsorted PBMCs, naive and antigen-experienced compartments could not be conclusively compared. As age increased, observed TCR beta diversity per million T cells dropped in a roughly linear way, and a significant reduction was already evident by age roughly 36. The CMV infection status of donors was not known, potentially confounding age-related changes in expanded clonotypes. Estimates of total diversity based on one million sequenced T cells were considered lower bounds and underestimates. Compared with the aged group, more naive CD4+ T cells, fewer expanded clones and increased TCR diversity were shown by the long-lived group, suggesting age selection. Observed TCR beta diversity correlated strongly with the percentage of naive T cells measured by flow cytometry.

The method behind the library was 5' RACE. TCRdb shows the sequencer as Illumina HiSeq 2500. The second PCR ran for roughly 7 to 11 cycles and used a J-beta primer mix along with a sample-barcoded 5' primer. A unique molecular identifier was introduced onto each TCR beta cDNA molecule by a template-switch 5' adaptor carrying 12 random nucleotides. At least 3 million CDR3-containing paired-end reads were obtained from each sample. The Mint cDNA synthesis kit, primed by a TRBC-specific oligonucleotide, was used to synthesize first-strand cDNA from all RNA. All cDNA was treated with uracil-DNA glycosylase and then went through a first 18-cycle PCR with the universal primers M1SS and BC2_uni_R. As for the original processing: For normalization, 1 million high-quality reads were randomly selected from each sample, with every read carrying a distinct molecular identifier. Reads sharing molecular identifiers were discarded rather than binned into consensus sequences. MiTCR, with a Q25 quality threshold and the strictest error-elimination algorithm, was used for CDR3 identification, clonotype clustering and error correction. A nonparametric unseen species model using Euler transformation provided a lower-bound estimate of total TCR beta diversity. The public reads were quality trimmed at Q25 with fastp and then assembled into clones with MiXCR by TCRdb, keeping productive beta chains. Rows merge per CDR3 protein into single entries with the most common DNA and genes. V and J calls and clone size were set by TCRdb, not the authors. The table for this sample lists approximately 1,000,000 distinct CDR3 sequences; around two fifths of them were counted only once. Less than 15% of the sample rests with the top ten.

Concerning this clonotype itself: Its antigen is still unknown. There are no base qualities to consult, and no much larger clone falls within one base.

The CDR1 and CDR2 encoded by the germline V gene are SQVTM and ANQGSEA. Trimming removed 6 bases from V and 8 bases from J, leaving 19 bases between the germline ends. Including the terminal cysteine and phenylalanine, the CDR3 comprises 13 residues. Only the CDR3 region is kept as DNA, spanning 39 bases read in frame from base 1. Donors were a few dozen systemically healthy Caucasian individuals from Russia aged roughly 6 to 95 years. Ten milliliters of peripheral blood were drawn from each donor into EDTA-treated Vacutainer tubes. Ficoll-Paque density-gradient centrifugation was used to isolate PBMCs, with at least 7 million obtained per sample. Trizol reagent was used to extract total RNA from PBMCs, with at least 5.5 micrograms per sample. Naive CD45RAhigh/CD27high T cell percentages were measured by flow cytometry on a PBMC aliquot from every donor.

The TCR sequence derives from a man aged 18 to 30 in good health. Input material: blood. The sequence links TRBV29-1 to TRBJ1-2, with TRBD1 tentatively as D gene (6 bases match). The CDR3 here reads CSVNIGGQEGYTF. The nucleotide sequence is TGCAGCGTCAACATCGGGGGGCAGGAAGGCTACACCTTC. Reference TRBV29-1 and TRBJ1-2 proteins supply the regions before and after the CDR3; the full variable domain is: SAVISQKPSRDICQRGTSLTIQCQVDSQVTMMFWYRQQPGQSLTLIATANQGSEATYESGFVIDKFPISRPNLTFSTLTVSNMSPEDSSIYLCSVNIGGQEGYTFGSGTRLTVV.